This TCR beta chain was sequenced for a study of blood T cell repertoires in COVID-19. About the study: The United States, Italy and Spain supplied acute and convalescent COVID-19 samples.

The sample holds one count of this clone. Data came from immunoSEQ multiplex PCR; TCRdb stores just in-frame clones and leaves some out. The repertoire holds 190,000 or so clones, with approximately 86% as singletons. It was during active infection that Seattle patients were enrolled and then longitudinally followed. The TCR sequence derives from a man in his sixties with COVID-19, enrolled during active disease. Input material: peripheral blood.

The chain's CDR3 is CASSKRDEQFF. Here the CDR3 DNA reads TGTGCCAGTTCTAAGAGGGATGAGCAGTTCTTC. The chain recombines TRBV2 with TRBJ2-1, with D possibly being TRBD2 (5 bases). Germline V gene sequence: CDR1 SNHLY, CDR2 FYNNEI. The CDR3 runs to 11 residues. The V gene lost 9 bases and the J gene lost 8 bases, with 11 bases spanning the gap.